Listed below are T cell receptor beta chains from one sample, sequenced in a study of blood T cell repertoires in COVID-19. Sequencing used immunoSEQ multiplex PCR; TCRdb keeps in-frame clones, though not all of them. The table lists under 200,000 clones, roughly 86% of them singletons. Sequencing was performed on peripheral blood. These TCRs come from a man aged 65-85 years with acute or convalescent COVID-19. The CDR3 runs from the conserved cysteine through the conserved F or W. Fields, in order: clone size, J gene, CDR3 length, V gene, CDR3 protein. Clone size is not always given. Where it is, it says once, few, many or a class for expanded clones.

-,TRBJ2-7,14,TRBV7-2,CASSTQGRDYEQYF
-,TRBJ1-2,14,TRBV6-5,CASRPDRGGRGYTF
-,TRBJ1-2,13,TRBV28,CASSFSLRRGYTF
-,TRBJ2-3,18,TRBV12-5,CASGPRTSGVNLGDTQYF
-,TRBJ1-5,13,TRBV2,CASSIRVRQPQHF
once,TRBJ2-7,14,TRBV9,CASSVGQGGYEQYF
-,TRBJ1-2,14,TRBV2,CASSEEDIGGGYTF
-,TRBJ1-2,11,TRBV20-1,CSARDYPVDTF
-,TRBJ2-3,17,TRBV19,CASSMGLTHPSTDTQYF
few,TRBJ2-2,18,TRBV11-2,CASRASYRARMDTGELFF
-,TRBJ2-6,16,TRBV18,CASSLQQYSGANVLTF
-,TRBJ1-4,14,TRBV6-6,CASRPSGGAEKLFF
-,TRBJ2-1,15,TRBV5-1,CASSAGLAGGNEQFF
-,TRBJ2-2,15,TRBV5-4,CASSKDRGRHGELFF
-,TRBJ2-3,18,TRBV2,CASSDPGLAGGTRDTQYF
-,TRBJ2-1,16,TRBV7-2,CASSYGASGGYNEQFF
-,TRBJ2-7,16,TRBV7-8,CASNQVGSRGPYEQYF
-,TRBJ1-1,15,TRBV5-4,CASSLERGGLPEAFF
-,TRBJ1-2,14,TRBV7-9,CASSLDQGWNGYTF
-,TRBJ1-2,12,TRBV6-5,CASSTTGAVKTF
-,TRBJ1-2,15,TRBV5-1,CASGPRGVANYGYTF
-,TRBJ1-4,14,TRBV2,CASGEERGQEKLFF
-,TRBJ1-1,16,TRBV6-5,CASSYGLGQGNTEAFF
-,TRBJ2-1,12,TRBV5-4,CASSSPDNEQFF
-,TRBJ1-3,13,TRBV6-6,CASSVRGGHTIYF
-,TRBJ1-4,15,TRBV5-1,CASTKQGGLNEKLFF
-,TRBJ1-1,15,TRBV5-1,CASLKTPDRNTEAFF
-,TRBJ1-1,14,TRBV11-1,CASSLETGGTEAFF
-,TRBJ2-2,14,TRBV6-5,CASSYTSSPGELFF
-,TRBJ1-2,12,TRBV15,CATSTTGDGYTF
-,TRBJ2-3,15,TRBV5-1,CASQDTGTRLDTQYF
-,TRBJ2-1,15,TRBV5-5,CASIRGQGTYNEQFF
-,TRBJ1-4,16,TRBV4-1,CASSQDKRGRDEKLFF
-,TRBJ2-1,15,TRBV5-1,CASSLSLAGFDEQFF
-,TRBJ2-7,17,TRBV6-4,CASYRLAGGMRSYEQYF
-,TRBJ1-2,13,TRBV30,CAGPRDREGGYTF
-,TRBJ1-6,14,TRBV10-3,CAIRETGLYSPLHF